This T cell receptor beta chain is from a study of radiotherapy plus CTLA-4 blockade in lung cancer. As concerns this clone: Its target is unknown.

Study conclusions and caveats: In blood, tumor-derived TCR clones expanded after radiotherapy plus ipilimumab.

CTLA-4 blockade with ipilimumab, together with focal radiation, was given to patients with chemo-refractory metastatic non-small-cell lung cancer. This table comes from immunoSEQ multiplex PCR, and its TCRdb copy is limited to in-frame clones, with some not included. The sample yields more than 75,000 clones, about three quarters seen once. Germline CDR1 reads LGHNA; CDR2 reads YNFKEQ. The V segment lost 0 bases and the J segment 6 bases; nucleotides outside the gene matches: 8. CDR3 length: 17 amino acids. Sequencing was performed on peripheral blood, taken from a patient treated with radiotherapy plus ipilimumab. V gene TRBV4-2 combines with J gene TRBJ2-3; 11 bases align to TRBD2. The TCR was taken from a human donor with non-small cell lung cancer that progressed on radiotherapy plus ipilimumab. The DNA for the CDR3 is TGTGCCAGCAGCCAAGATCTCTCTAGCGGGGGGACGGATACGCAGTATTTT. It yields the protein CASSQDLSSGGTDTQYF.